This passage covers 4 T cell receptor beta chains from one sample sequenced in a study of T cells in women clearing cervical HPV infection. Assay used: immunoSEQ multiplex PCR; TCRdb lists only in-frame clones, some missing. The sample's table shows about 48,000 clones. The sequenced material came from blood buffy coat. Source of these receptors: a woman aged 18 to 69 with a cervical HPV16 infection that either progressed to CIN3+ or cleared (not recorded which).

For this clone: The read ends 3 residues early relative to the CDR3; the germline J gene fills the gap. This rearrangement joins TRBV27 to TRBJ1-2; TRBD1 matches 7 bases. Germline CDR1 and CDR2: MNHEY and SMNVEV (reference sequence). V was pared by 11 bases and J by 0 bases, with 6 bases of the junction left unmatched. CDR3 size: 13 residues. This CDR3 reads CASYDRANYGYTF. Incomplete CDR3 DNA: TGTGCCTCCTACGACAGGGCTAACTATGGC.

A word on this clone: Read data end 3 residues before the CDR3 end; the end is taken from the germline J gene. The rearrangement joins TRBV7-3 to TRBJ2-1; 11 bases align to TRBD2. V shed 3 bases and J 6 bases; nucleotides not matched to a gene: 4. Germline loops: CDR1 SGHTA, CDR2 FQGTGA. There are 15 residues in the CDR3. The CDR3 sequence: CASSFSGGAFNEQFF. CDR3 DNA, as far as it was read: TGTGCCAGCAGCTTTAGCGGGGGGGCCTTCAATGAG.

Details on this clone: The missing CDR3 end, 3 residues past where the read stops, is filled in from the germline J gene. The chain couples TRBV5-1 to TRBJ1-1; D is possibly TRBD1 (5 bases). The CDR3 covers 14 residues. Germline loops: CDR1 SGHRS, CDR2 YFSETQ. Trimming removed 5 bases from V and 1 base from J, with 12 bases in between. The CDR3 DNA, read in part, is TGCGCCAGCAGGCCCGGACAACAGAACACTGAA. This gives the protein CASRPGQQNTE. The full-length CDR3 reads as CASRPGQQNTEAFF. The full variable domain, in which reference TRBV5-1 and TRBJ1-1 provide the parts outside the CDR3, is KAGVTQTPRYLIKTRGQQVTLSCSPISGHRSVSWYQQTPGQGLQFLFEYFSETQRNKGNFPGRFSGRQFSNSRSEMNVSTLELGDSALYLCASRPGQQNTEAFFGQGTRLTVV.

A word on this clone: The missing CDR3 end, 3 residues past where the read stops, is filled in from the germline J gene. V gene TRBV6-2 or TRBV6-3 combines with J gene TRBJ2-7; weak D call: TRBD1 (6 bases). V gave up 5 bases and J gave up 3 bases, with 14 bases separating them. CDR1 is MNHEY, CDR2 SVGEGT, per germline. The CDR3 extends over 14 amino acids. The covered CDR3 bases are TGTGCCAGCAGTGGCCGGGACACCTACTACGAG. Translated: CASSGRDTYYE. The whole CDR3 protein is CASSGRDTYYEQYF.